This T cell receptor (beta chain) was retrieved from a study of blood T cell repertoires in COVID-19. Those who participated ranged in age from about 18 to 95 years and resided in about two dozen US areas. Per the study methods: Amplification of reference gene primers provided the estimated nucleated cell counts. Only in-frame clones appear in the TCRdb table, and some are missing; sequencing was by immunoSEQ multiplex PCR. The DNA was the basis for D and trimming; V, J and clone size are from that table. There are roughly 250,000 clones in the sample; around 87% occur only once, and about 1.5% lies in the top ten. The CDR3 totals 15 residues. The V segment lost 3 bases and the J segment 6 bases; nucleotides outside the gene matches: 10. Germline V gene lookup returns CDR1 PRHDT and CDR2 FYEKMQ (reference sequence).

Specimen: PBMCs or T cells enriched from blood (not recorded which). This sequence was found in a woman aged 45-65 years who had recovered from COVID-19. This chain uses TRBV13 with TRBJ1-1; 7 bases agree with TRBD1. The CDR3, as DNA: TGTGCCAGCAGCTTTCAGGGTCGGGACAGCGCTGAAGCTTTCTTT. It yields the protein CASSFQGRDSAEAFF.